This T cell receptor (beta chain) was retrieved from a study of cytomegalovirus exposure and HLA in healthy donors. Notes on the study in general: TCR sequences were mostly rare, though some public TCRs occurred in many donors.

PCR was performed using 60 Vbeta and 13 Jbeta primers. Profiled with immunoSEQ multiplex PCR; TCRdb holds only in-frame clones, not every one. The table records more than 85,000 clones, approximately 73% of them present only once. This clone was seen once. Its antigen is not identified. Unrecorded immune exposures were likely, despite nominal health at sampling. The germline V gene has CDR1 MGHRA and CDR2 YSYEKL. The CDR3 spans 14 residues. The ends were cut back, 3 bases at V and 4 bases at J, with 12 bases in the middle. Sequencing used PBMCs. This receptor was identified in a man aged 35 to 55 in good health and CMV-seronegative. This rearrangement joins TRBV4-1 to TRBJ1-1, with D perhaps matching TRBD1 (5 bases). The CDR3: CASSQLGGGTEAFF. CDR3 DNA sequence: TGCGCCAGCAGCCAGCTGGGGGGGGGCACTGAAGCTTTCTTT.